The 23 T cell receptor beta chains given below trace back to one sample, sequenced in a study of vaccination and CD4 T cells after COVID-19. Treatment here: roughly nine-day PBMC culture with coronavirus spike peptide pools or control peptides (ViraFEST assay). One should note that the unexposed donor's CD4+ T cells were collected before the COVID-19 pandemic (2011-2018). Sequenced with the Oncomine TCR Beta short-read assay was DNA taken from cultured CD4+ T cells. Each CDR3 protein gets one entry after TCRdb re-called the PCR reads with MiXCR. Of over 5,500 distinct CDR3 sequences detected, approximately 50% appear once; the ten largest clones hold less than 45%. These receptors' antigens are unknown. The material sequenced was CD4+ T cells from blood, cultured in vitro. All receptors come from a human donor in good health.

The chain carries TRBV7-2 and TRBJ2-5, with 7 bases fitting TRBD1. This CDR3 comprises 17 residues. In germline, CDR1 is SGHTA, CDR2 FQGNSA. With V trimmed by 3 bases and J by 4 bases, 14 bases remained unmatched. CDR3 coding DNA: TGTGCCAGCAGCTTGGGGAGAAGGGGGCGATTCGGAGAGACCCAGTACTTC. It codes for CASSLGRRGRFGETQYF.

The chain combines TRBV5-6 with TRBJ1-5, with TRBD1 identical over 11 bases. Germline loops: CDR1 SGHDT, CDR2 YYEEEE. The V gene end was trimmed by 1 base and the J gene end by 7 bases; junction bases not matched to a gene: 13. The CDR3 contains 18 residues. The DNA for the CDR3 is TGTGCCAGCAGCTTGACCGGGACAGGGGGATCGTTAGGGCAGCCCCAGCATTTT. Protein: CASSLTGTGGSLGQPQHF. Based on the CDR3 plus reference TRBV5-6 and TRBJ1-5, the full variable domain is DAGVTQSPTHLIKTRGQQVTLRCSPKSGHDTVSWYQQALGQGPQFIFQYYEEEERQRGNFPDRFSGHQFPNYSSELNVNALLLGDSALYLCASSLTGTGGSLGQPQHFGDGTRLSIL.

In DNA, the CDR3 is TGCGCCAGCAGCTTGTTGGGCAGCACAGATACGCAGTATTTT. Translated, it gives CASSLLGSTDTQYF. V usage is TRBV5-1 and J usage is TRBJ2-3, with unresolved D. This CDR3 is 14 amino acids long. CDR1 is SGHRS, CDR2 YFSETQ, per germline. V was pared by 1 base and J by 0 bases, with 6 bases between.

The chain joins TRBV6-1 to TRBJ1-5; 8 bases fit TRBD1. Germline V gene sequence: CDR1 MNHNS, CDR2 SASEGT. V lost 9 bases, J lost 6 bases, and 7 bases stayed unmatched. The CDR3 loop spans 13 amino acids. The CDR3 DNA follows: TGTGCCAGTACACAGGGGGTCGGTCAGCCCCAGCATTTT. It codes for CASTQGVGQPQHF.

The CDR3 region is CASRRGGVDTQYF. The CDR3 nucleotides read TGTGCCAGCCGTCGGGGGGGGGTAGATACGCAGTATTTT. V gene TRBV6-1 combines with J gene TRBJ2-3, with 8 bases fitting TRBD2. V trimming: 8 bases; J trimming: 5 bases; junction bases outside the gene matches: 6. The CDR3 runs to 13 residues. Per the germline V gene, CDR1 is MNHNS and CDR2 is SASEGT.

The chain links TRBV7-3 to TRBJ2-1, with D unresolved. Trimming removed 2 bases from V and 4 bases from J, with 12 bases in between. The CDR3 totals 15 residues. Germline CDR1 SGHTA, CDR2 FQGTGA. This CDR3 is CASSLVPVQYNEQFF. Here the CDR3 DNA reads TGTGCCAGCAGCTTAGTCCCGGTGCAGTACAATGAGCAGTTCTTC.

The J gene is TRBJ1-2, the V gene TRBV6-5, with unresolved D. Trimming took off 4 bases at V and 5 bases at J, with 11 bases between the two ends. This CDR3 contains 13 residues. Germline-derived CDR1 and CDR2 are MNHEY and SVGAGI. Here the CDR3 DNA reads TGTGCCAGCAGTTCGGAGTGGGGATATGGCTACACCTTC. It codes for CASSSEWGYGYTF.

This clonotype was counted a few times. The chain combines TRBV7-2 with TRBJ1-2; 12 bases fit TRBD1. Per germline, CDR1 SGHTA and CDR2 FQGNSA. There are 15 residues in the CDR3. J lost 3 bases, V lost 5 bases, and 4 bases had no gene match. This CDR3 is CASSTGTGGHYGYTF. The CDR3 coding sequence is TGTGCCAGCAGCACCGGGACAGGGGGCCACTATGGCTACACCTTC.

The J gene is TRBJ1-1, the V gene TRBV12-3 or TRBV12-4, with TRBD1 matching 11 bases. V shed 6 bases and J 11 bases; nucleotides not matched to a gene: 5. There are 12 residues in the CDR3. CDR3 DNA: TGTGCCAGCAGAGGACAGGGGGCTATGGCTTTCTTT. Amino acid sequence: CASRGQGAMAFF.

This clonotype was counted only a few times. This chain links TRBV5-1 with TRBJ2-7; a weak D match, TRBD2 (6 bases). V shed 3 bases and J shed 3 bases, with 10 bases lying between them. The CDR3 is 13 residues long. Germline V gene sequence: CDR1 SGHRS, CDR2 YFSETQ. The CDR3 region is CASSWDSFYEQYF. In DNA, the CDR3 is TGCGCCAGCAGCTGGGACTCATTCTACGAGCAGTACTTC.

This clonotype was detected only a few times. CDR3 protein: CASSQGRGYTF. CDR3 DNA: TGTGCCAGCAGCCAGGGTAGGGGCTACACCTTC. The rearrangement links TRBV11-3 to TRBJ1-2; possible D gene TRBD1, 5 bases. Germline loops: CDR1 SGHNT, CDR2 YENEEA. The CDR3 is 11 amino acids. The V and J ends lost 5 bases and 8 bases respectively, with 9 bases between them.

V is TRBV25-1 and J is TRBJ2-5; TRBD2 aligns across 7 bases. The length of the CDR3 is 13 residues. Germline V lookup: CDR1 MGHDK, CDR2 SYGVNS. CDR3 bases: TGTGCTTCTGGCCCACTGGGGGGGGAGACCCAGTACTTC. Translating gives CASGPLGGETQYF. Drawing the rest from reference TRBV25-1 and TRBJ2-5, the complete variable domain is EADIYQTPRYLVIGTGKKITLECSQTMGHDKMYWYQQDPGMELHLIHYSYGVNSTEKGDLSSESTVSRIRTEHFPLTLESARPSHTSQYLCASGPLGGETQYFGPGTRLLVL.

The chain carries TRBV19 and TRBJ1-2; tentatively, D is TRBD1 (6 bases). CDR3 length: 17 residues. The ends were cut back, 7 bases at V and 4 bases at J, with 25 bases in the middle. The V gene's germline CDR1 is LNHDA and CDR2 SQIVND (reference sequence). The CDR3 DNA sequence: TGTGCCAGTAAAATGAGACTATGGACAGTGGACCTCTATGGCTACACCTTC. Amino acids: CASKMRLWTVDLYGYTF.

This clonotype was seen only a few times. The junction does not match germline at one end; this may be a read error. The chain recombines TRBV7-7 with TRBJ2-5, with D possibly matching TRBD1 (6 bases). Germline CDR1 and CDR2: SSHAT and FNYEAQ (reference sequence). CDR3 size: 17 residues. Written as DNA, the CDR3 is TGTGCTAGCAGCTTAGCGAGAAGGGGGACCCTCCAAGAGACCCAGTACTTC. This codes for CASSLARRGTLQETQYF.

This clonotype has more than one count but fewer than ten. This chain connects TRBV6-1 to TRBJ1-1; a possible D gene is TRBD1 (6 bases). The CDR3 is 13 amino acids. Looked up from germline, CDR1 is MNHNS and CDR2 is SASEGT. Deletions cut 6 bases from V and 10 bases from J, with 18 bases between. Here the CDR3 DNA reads TGTGCCAGCAGAATTTCAGCGGGGGCTGTAGCTTTCTTT. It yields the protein CASRISAGAVAFF.

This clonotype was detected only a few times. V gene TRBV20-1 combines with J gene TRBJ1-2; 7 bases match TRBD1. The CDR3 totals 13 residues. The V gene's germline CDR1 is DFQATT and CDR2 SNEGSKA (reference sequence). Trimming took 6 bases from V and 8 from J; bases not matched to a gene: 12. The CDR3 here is CSALRTGDLGYTF. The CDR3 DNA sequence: TGCAGTGCACTGAGAACAGGGGATCTGGGCTACACCTTC.

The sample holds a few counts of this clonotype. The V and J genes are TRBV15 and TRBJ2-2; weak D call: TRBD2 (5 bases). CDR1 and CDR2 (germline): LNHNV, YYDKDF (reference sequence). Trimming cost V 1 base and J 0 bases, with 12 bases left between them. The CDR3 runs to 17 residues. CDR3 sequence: CATSRGADYANTGELFF. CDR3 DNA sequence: TGTGCCACCAGCAGAGGTGCAGACTACGCGAACACCGGGGAGCTGTTTTTT.

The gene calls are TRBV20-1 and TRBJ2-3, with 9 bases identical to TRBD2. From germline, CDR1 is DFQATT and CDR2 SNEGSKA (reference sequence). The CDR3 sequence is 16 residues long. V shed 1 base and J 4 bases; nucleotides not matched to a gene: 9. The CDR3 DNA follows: TGCAGTGCTAGAGTCCTAGCGGGGAACTGGGCAGATACGCAGTATTTT. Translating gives CSARVLAGNWADTQYF.

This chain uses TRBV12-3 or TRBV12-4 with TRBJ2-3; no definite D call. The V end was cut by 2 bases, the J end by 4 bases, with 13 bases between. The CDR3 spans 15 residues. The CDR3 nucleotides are TGTGCCAGCAGTTTATCTAGGGTTTTGGCAGATACGCAGTATTTT. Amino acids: CASSLSRVLADTQYF.

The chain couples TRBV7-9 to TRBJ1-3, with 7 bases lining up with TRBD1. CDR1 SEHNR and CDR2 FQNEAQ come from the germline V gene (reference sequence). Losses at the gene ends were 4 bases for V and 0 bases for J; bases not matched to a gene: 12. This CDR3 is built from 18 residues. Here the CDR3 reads CASSSTDRTITSGNTIYF. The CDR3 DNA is TGTGCCAGCAGCTCGACGGACAGGACGATAACCTCTGGAAACACCATATATTTT. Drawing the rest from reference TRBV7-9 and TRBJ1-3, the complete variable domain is DTGVSQNPRHKITKRGQNVTFRCDPISEHNRLYWYRQTLGQGPEFLTYFQNEAQLEKSRLLSDRFSAERPKGSFSTLEIQRTEQGDSAMYLCASSSTDRTITSGNTIYFGEGSWLTVV.

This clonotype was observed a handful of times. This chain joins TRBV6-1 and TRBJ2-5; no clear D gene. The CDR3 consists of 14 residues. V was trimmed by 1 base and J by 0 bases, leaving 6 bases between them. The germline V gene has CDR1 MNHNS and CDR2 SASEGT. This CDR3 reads CASSEGGYQETQYF. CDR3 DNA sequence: TGTGCCAGCAGTGAAGGCGGATACCAAGAGACCCAGTACTTC.

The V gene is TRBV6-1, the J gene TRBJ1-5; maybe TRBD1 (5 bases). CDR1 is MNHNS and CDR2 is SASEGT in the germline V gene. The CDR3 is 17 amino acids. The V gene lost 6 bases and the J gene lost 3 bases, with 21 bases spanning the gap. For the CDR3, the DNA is TGTGCCAGCAGACCCCAAGTCGACAGCCATTTCAATCAGCCCCAGCATTTT. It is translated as CASRPQVDSHFNQPQHF.

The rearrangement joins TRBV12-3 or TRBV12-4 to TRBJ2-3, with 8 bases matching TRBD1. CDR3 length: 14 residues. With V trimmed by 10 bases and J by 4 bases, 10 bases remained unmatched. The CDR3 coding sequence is TGTGCCACCACCGGGACAGGATATGCAGATACGCAGTATTTT. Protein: CATTGTGYADTQYF.